These T cell receptor beta chains were read from a single sample in a study of blood T cell repertoires in COVID-19. Profiled with immunoSEQ multiplex PCR; TCRdb holds only in-frame clones, not every one. The table includes roughly 250,000 clones, about 88% detected once. The specimen sequenced was peripheral blood. These receptors were collected from a woman aged 40 to 55 who had recovered from COVID-19. The CDR3 runs from the conserved cysteine through the conserved F or W. Each record gives: D gene, V gene, clone size, J gene, CDR3 DNA, CDR3 protein. The D gene is left open where the match is weak. Rows may omit the clone size; those that give it use once, few, many or a size class.

d_call: -; v_call: TRBV19; clone_size: -; j_call: TRBJ2-3; cdr3_nt: TGTGCCAGTAGTACTCAGGGTGAAGTAGATACGCAGTATTTT; cdr3_aa: CASSTQGEVDTQYF
d_call: -; v_call: TRBV3-1/TRBV3-2; clone_size: -; j_call: TRBJ2-1; cdr3_nt: TGTGCCAGCAGTCCGGGACTCAAAATTTTCGCGGAGCAGTTCTTC; cdr3_aa: CASSPGLKIFAEQFF
d_call: TRBD1; v_call: TRBV6-5; clone_size: -; j_call: TRBJ1-2; cdr3_nt: TGTGCCATCAGGGGGGGGCCGAACTATGGCTACACCTTC; cdr3_aa: CAIRGGPNYGYTF
d_call: -; v_call: TRBV2; clone_size: -; j_call: TRBJ1-2; cdr3_nt: TGTGCCGGACAGATATCCATTTATGGCTACACCTTC; cdr3_aa: CAGQISIYGYTF
d_call: TRBD2; v_call: TRBV9; clone_size: once; j_call: TRBJ2-1; cdr3_nt: TGTGCCAGCAGCGGGACTAGCGGGAGATTCAATGAGCAGTTCTTC; cdr3_aa: CASSGTSGRFNEQFF
d_call: TRBD2; v_call: TRBV5-5; clone_size: few; j_call: TRBJ2-5; cdr3_nt: TGTGCCAGCAGCTTGGCCATGGCGGGAGGCCAAGAGACCCAGTACTTC; cdr3_aa: CASSLAMAGGQETQYF
d_call: -; v_call: TRBV11-3; clone_size: -; j_call: TRBJ2-1; cdr3_nt: TGTGCCAGCAGCCCGGCAGGGGAAGGAGAGCAGTTCTTC; cdr3_aa: CASSPAGEGEQFF
d_call: -; v_call: TRBV3-1/TRBV3-2; clone_size: -; j_call: TRBJ2-2; cdr3_nt: TGTGCCAGCAGCCAACGCACCAGGGGAAACACCGGGGAGCTGTTTTTT; cdr3_aa: CASSQRTRGNTGELFF
d_call: -; v_call: TRBV4-1; clone_size: -; j_call: TRBJ2-1; cdr3_nt: TGCGCCAGCAGCCAAGATGCCCAAAGGCCCCGGGTCCAGCAGTTCTTC; cdr3_aa: CASSQDAQRPRVQQFF
d_call: -; v_call: TRBV12-5; clone_size: -; j_call: TRBJ2-7; cdr3_nt: TGTGCTAGTGGTTTGAGCAGGAATTCCTACGAGCAGTACTTC; cdr3_aa: CASGLSRNSYEQYF
d_call: TRBD1; v_call: TRBV24-1; clone_size: -; j_call: TRBJ2-3; cdr3_nt: TGTGCCACCAGTGATCTACCGGGACAGGGAGGCACAGATACGCAGTATTTT; cdr3_aa: CATSDLPGQGGTDTQYF
d_call: TRBD1; v_call: TRBV12-3/TRBV12-4; clone_size: -; j_call: TRBJ1-3; cdr3_nt: TGTGCCAGCAGCCAGGACAGGGGAAACACCATATATTTT; cdr3_aa: CASSQDRGNTIYF
d_call: -; v_call: TRBV5-1; clone_size: -; j_call: TRBJ2-2; cdr3_nt: TGCGCCAGCAGCTTTGGAGCGAACACCGGGGAGCTGTTTTTT; cdr3_aa: CASSFGANTGELFF
d_call: -; v_call: TRBV6-4; clone_size: -; j_call: TRBJ1-1; cdr3_nt: TGTGCCAGTACAGGGCTTAACACTGAAGCTTTCTTT; cdr3_aa: CASTGLNTEAFF
d_call: -; v_call: TRBV6-5; clone_size: -; j_call: TRBJ2-4; cdr3_nt: TGTGCCAGCAGTTACGGTTTGGGCAGTTACATTCAGTACTTC; cdr3_aa: CASSYGLGSYIQYF
d_call: -; v_call: TRBV7-2; clone_size: -; j_call: TRBJ1-1; cdr3_nt: TGTGCCAGCCGGTCGGACAGATACACTGAAGCTTTCTTT; cdr3_aa: CASRSDRYTEAFF